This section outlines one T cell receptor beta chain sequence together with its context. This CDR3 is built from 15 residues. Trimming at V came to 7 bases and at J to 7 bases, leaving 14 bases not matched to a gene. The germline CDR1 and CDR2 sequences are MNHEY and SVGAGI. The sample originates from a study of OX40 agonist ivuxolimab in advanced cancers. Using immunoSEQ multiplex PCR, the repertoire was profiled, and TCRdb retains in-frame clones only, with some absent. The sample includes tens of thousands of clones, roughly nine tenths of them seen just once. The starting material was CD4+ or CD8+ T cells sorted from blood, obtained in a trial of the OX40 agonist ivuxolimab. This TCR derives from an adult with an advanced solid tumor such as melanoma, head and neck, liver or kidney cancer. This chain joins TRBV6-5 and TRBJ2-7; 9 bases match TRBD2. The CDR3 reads CASTTRAGGVREQYF. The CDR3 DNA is TGTGCCAGCACCACAAGGGCGGGAGGGGTGCGGGAGCAGTACTTC.